This entry lists 3 T cell receptor beta chains sequenced from one sample in a study of CD8+ T cells in alopecia areata. After isolation, RNA underwent reverse transcription to generate cDNA as the sequencing template. Using immunoSEQ multiplex PCR, the repertoire was profiled, and TCRdb retains in-frame clones only, with some absent. The table lists some 170,000 clones, about 54% of them singletons. Treatment denoted: oral pan-JAK inhibitor, 5-10 mg twice daily. Sequencing used CD4+ T cells sorted from blood, obtained between weeks 55 and 70, from a patient treated with tofacitinib. The source is a human donor with alopecia areata.

Only a few counts were recorded for this clone. DNA of the CDR3: TGCAGCGTTGATGGCTTGGACAGGGGAAAACACGAGCAGTACTTC. This codes for CSVDGLDRGKHEQYF. The chain carries TRBV29-1 and TRBJ2-7; 9 positions agree with TRBD1. Looked up from germline, CDR1 is SQVTM and CDR2 is ANQGSEA. Trimming removed 3 bases from V and 5 bases from J; junction bases left unmatched: 11. CDR3 length: 15 residues.

The J gene is TRBJ2-1, the V gene TRBV2, with D tentatively TRBD2 (5 bases). V lost 7 bases and J 6 bases, leaving 19 bases between the germline ends. The CDR3 spans 15 residues. Germline V gene data show CDR1 as SNHLY and CDR2 as FYNNEI. CDR3 in DNA: TGTGCCAGCACCCGAACTGGGCTAGCAGGCAATGAGCAGTTCTTC. Protein sequence: CASTRTGLAGNEQFF.

The V and J genes are TRBV19 and TRBJ2-7, with unresolved D. In germline, CDR1 is LNHDA, CDR2 SQIVND (reference sequence). The V gene lost 5 bases and the J gene lost 4 bases, with 24 bases spanning the gap. The CDR3 sequence is 17 residues long. Here the CDR3 reads CASSQFPPSQTKYEQYF. CDR3 DNA sequence: TGTGCCAGTAGTCAGTTCCCGCCATCACAAACTAAATACGAGCAGTACTTC.